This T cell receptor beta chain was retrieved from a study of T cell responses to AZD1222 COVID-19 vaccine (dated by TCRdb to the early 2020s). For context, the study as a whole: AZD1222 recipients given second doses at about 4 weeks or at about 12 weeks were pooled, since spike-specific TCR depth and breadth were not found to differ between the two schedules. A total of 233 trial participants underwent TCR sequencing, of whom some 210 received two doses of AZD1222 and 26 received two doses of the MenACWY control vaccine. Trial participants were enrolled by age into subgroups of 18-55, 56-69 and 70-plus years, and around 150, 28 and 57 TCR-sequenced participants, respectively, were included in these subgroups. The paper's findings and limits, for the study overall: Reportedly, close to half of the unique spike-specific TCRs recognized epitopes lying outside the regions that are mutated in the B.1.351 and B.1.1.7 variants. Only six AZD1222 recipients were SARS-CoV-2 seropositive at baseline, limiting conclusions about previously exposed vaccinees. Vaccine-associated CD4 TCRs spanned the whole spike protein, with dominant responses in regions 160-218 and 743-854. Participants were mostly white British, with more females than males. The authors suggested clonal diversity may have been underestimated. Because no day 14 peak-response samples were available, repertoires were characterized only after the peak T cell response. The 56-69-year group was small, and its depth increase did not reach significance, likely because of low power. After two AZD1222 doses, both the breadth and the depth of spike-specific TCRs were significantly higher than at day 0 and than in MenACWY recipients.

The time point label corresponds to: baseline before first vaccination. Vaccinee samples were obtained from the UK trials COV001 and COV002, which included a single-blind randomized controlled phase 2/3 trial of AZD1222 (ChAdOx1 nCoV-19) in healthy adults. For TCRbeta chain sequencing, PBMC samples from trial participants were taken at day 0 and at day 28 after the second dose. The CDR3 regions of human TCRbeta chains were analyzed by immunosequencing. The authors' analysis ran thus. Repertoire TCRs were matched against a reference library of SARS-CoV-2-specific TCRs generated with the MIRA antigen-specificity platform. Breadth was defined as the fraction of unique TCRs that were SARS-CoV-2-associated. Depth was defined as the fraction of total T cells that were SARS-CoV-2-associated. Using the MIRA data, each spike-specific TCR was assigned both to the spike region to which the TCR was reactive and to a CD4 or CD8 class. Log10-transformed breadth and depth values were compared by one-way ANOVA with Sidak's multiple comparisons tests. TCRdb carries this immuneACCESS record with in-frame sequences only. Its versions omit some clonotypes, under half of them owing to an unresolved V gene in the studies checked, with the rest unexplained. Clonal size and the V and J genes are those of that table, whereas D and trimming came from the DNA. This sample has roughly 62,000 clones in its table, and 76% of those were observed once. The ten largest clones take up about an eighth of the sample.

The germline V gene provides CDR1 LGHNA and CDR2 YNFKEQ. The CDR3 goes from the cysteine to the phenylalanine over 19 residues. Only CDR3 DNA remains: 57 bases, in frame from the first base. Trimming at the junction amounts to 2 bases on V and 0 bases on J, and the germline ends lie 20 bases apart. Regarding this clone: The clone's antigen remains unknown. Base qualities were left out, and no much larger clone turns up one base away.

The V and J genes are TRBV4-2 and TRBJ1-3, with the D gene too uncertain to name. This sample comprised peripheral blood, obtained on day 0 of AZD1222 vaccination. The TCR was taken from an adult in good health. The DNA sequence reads TGTGCCAGCAGCCAAAACCCCTCCGGCACGGCGACCTCTGGAAACACCATATATTTT. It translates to CASSQNPSGTATSGNTIYF.